Listed below are T cell receptor beta chains from one sample, sequenced in a study of technical replicates of blood from a handful of donors. Generated by immunoSEQ multiplex PCR, the TCRdb table keeps only in-frame clones and is missing some. The sample shows roughly 65,000 clones, around 86% of them seen only once. Sequencing was performed on PBMCs. These receptors originate from a human donor in good health. Some clones in this sample may be carry-over from other donors' samples. Both conserved end residues are part of each CDR3. D genes are given only for firm matches. Rows may omit the clone size; those that give it use once, few, many or a size class.

V gene	clone size	J gene	D gene	CDR3 protein	CDR3 DNA
TRBV7-9	-	TRBJ1-2	-	CASSLEGLGSYTF	TGTGCCAGCAGTTTAGAGGGACTAGGCAGCTACACCTTC
TRBV11-2	once	TRBJ2-5	TRBD2	CASSSGLAGVETQYF	TGTGCCAGCAGCTCGGGACTAGCGGGAGTTGAGACCCAGTACTTC
TRBV16	-	TRBJ1-1	-	CASSQSIQGAMNTEAFF	TGTGCCAGCAGCCAATCTATCCAGGGTGCAATGAACACTGAAGCTTTCTTT
TRBV15	-	TRBJ2-1	-	CATSKSHYEQFF	TGTGCCACCAGCAAATCGCACTATGAGCAGTTCTTC
TRBV11-2	-	TRBJ2-1	-	CASSIFEGYEQFF	TGTGCCAGCAGCATCTTCGAGGGCTATGAGCAGTTCTTC
TRBV5-1	-	TRBJ2-3	TRBD2	CASSLLGLAGGTPTTDTQYF	TGCGCCAGCAGCTTGTTGGGACTAGCGGGGGGCACTCCTACCACAGATACGCAGTATTTT
TRBV11-2	-	TRBJ2-7	-	CASSFGHLYEQYF	TGTGCCAGCAGCTTCGGACATCTCTACGAGCAGTACTTC
TRBV6-5	once	TRBJ2-5	TRBD2	CASSYGTTRETQYF	TGTGCCAGCAGTTACGGGACTACTCGAGAGACCCAGTACTTC
TRBV7-2	few	TRBJ2-5	TRBD2	CASRLAGGPETQYF	TGTGCCAGCCGACTAGCGGGGGGGCCAGAGACCCAGTACTTC
TRBV7-2	-	TRBJ2-4	-	CASSPQPGLAKNIQYF	TGTGCCAGCAGCCCGCAACCGGGACTAGCCAAAAACATTCAGTACTTC
TRBV5-7	-	TRBJ2-3	TRBD2	CASSYRLAPSTDTQYF	TGTGCCAGCAGCTATAGACTAGCCCCTAGCACAGATACGCAGTATTTT
TRBV11-3	once	TRBJ2-7	-	CASSQLRGGEQYF	TGTGCCAGCAGCCAATTAAGGGGTGGCGAGCAGTACTTC
TRBV5-5	-	TRBJ2-7	TRBD2	CASSLGLAGGTWRGEQYF	TGTGCCAGCAGCTTGGGTCTAGCGGGGGGAACGTGGAGGGGAGAGCAGTACTTC
TRBV4-1	-	TRBJ1-5	-	CASSQGSGAGNQPQHF	TGCGCCAGCAGCCAAGGGTCAGGGGCAGGCAATCAGCCCCAGCATTTT
TRBV9	-	TRBJ2-7	TRBD1	CASSPRDRGAEQYF	TGTGCCAGCAGCCCCCGGGACAGGGGGGCCGAGCAGTACTTC
TRBV7-3	-	TRBJ1-5	TRBD1	CASRPGTGTKDQPQHF	TGTGCCAGCAGGCCCGGGACAGGCACTAAGGATCAGCCCCAGCATTTT
TRBV5-4	once	TRBJ1-4	-	CASSPAGGGGKLFF	TGTGCCAGCAGCCCGGCCGGTGGGGGGGGAAAACTGTTTTTT
TRBV4-1	-	TRBJ1-1	TRBD1	CASSQTGGRGDTEAFF	TGCGCCAGCAGCCAAACCGGGGGCAGGGGGGACACTGAAGCTTTCTTT
TRBV5-8	once	TRBJ2-5	TRBD2	CASSLVLAGGETQYF	TGTGCCAGCAGCTTGGTCCTAGCGGGGGGAGAGACCCAGTACTTC
TRBV18	-	TRBJ2-1	-	CASSPSGFNEQFF	TGTGCCAGCTCACCATCGGGTTTCAATGAGCAGTTCTTC
TRBV9	-	TRBJ2-7	TRBD2	CASSIQGRGEQYF	TGTGCCAGCAGCATTCAAGGGAGGGGCGAGCAGTACTTC
TRBV5-1	-	TRBJ2-7	-	CASSLGQSYEQYF	TGCGCCAGCAGCTTGGGACAGTCCTACGAGCAGTACTTC
TRBV27	few	TRBJ2-7	-	CASSPGQTHYEQYF	TGTGCCAGCAGCCCTGGACAGACACATTACGAGCAGTACTTC
TRBV6-4	-	TRBJ2-2	TRBD1	CASRTGLNTGELFF	TGTGCCAGCAGGACAGGGTTGAACACCGGGGAGCTGTTTTTT
TRBV6-1	-	TRBJ2-2	TRBD2	CASSAWTSGGDTGELFF	TGTGCCAGCAGTGCCTGGACTAGCGGGGGGGACACCGGGGAGCTGTTTTTT
TRBV7-2	-	TRBJ1-1	TRBD1	CASSPGTARGMNTEAFF	TGTGCCAGCAGCCCCGGGACAGCCAGGGGGATGAACACTGAAGCTTTCTTT
TRBV6-6	-	TRBJ1-1	-	CASSGRRENTEAFF	TGTGCCAGCAGTGGCCGGAGAGAGAACACTGAAGCTTTCTTT
TRBV19	-	TRBJ1-1	-	CASTRRGEATEAFF	TGTGCCAGTACGCGGCGCGGGGAGGCCACTGAAGCTTTCTTT
TRBV4-1	-	TRBJ1-2	TRBD1	CASSQDRGQVPGYTF	TGCGCCAGCAGCCAAGATAGGGGACAGGTCCCGGGCTACACCTTC
TRBV6-6	-	TRBJ2-1	TRBD1	CASRPGQGINEQFF	TGTGCCAGCAGACCGGGACAGGGGATAAATGAGCAGTTCTTC
TRBV6-5	-	TRBJ1-6	-	CASSYEGNSPLHF	TGTGCCAGCAGTTACGAGGGCAATTCACCCCTCCACTTT
TRBV30	-	TRBJ1-1	-	CAWSPGSGTEAFF	TGTGCCTGGAGTCCTGGGTCAGGGACTGAAGCTTTCTTT
TRBV6-5	-	TRBJ2-7	TRBD1	CASSQGAYYEQYF	TGTGCCAGCAGTCAGGGGGCTTACTACGAGCAGTACTTC
TRBV4-1	-	TRBJ1-1	-	CASSFPVSGNTEAFF	TGCGCCAGCAGCTTTCCCGTCAGTGGGAACACTGAAGCTTTCTTT
TRBV18	-	TRBJ2-1	TRBD2	CASSPPNRAGNEQFF	TGTGCCAGCTCACCACCCAATAGAGCGGGGAATGAGCAGTTCTTC
TRBV6-5	-	TRBJ2-2	-	CASSYDTGGTGELFF	TGTGCCAGCAGTTACGATACCGGGGGCACCGGGGAGCTGTTTTTT
TRBV19	-	TRBJ1-4	TRBD1	CASSHQGAGEKLFF	TGTGCCAGTAGCCACCAGGGGGCAGGGGAAAAACTGTTTTTT
TRBV14	-	TRBJ1-2	-	CASSQGLGRNYGYTF	TGTGCCAGCAGCCAAGGGTTGGGGCGTAACTATGGCTACACCTTC
TRBV5-1	once	TRBJ2-7	-	CASSLSNFPYEQYF	TGCGCCAGCAGCTTGTCTAATTTCCCCTACGAGCAGTACTTC
TRBV2	few	TRBJ2-7	TRBD2	CASRLGTSGTYEQYF	TGTGCCAGCAGACTCGGGACTAGCGGAACCTACGAGCAGTACTTC
TRBV5-1	many	TRBJ2-7	-	CASSSRESSYEQYF	TGCGCCAGCAGCAGCCGGGAGTCCTCCTACGAGCAGTACTTC
TRBV11-2	-	TRBJ2-2	-	CASSQQWTGELFF	TGTGCCAGCAGCCAACAGTGGACCGGGGAGCTGTTTTTT
TRBV5-4	-	TRBJ2-3	TRBD1	CASSSARDRGRSDTQYF	TGTGCCAGCTCCTCAGCTAGGGACAGGGGGCGTTCAGATACGCAGTATTTT
TRBV18	-	TRBJ1-5	TRBD1	CASSLTGGVGSNQPQHF	TGTGCCAGCTCACTTACAGGGGGCGTCGGTAGCAATCAGCCCCAGCATTTT
TRBV18	-	TRBJ2-7	TRBD1	CASSPPGFWYPGQRKGAPTYEQYF	TGTGCCAGCTCACCACCTGGTTTTTGGTACCCGGGACAGAGGAAAGGAGCACCCACCTACGAGCAGTACTTC
TRBV2	-	TRBJ2-7	TRBD1	CASSTGGIPQQYF	TGTGCCAGCAGCACAGGGGGCATACCTCAACAGTACTTC
TRBV4-3	-	TRBJ1-2	-	CASSQDSAGNGYTF	TGCGCCAGCAGCCAAGATAGTGCGGGGAATGGCTACACCTTC
TRBV7-2	once	TRBJ1-2	-	CASSPRTTGYTF	TGTGCCAGCAGCCCCCGGACAACTGGCTACACCTTC
TRBV25-1	-	TRBJ1-4	-	CGGSRQDLSTNEKLFF	TGTGGAGGATCCAGGCAGGACTTATCAACTAATGAAAAACTGTTTTTT
TRBV4-2	-	TRBJ2-1	-	CASSQVVVAREQFF	TGTGCCAGCAGCCAAGTAGTGGTAGCTAGGGAGCAGTTCTTC
TRBV25-1	once	TRBJ2-6	-	CASSELQGAMGANVLTF	TGTGCCAGCAGTGAATTACAGGGTGCGATGGGGGCCAACGTCCTGACTTTC
TRBV9	-	TRBJ1-2	TRBD1	CASSVDASGTDYGYTF	TGTGCCAGCAGCGTAGATGCCTCCGGGACAGACTATGGCTACACCTTC
TRBV6-5	few	TRBJ1-6	-	CASSPNLARPLHF	TGTGCCAGCAGCCCGAACCTGGCAAGACCCCTCCACTTT
TRBV7-9	once	TRBJ1-5	-	CASSLDAGIGVKPQHF	TGTGCCAGCAGCTTAGATGCAGGGATTGGGGTGAAGCCCCAGCATTTT